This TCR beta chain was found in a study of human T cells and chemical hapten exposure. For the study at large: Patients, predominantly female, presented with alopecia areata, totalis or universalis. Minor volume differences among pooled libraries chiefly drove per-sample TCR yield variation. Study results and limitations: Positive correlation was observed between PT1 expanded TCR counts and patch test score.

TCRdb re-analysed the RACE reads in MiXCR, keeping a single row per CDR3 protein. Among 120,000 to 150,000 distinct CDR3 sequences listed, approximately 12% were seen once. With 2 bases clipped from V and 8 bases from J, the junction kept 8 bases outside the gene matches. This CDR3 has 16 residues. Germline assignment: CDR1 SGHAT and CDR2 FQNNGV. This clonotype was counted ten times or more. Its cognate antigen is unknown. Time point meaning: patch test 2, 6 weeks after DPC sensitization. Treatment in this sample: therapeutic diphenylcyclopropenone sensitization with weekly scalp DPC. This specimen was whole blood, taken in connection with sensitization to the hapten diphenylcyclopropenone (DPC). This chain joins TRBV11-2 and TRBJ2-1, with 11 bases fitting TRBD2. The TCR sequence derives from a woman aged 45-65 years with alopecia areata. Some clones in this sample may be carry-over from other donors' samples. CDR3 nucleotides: TGTGCCAGCAGCTTACTAGCGGGAGGCCAGATCGATGAGCAGTTCTTC. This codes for CASSLLAGGQIDEQFF.